Each of the 12 T cell receptor beta chains below was sequenced from the same sample in a study of cytomegalovirus exposure and HLA in healthy donors. TCRdb's copy holds only in-frame clones and misses some; the assay was immunoSEQ multiplex PCR. The data show about 170,000 clones, with around 85% seen just once and under 7% held by the top ten. The specimen was PBMCs. The receptor set was obtained from a woman aged 30 to 39 in good health and CMV-seronegative.

The chain carries TRBV9 and TRBJ2-1; tentative D call: TRBD1 (5 bases). The CDR3 consists of 12 residues. The V end lost 4 bases, the J end lost 7 bases, and 9 bases lay between the germline ends. Germline V gene sequence: CDR1 SGDLS, CDR2 YYNGEE. CDR3 residues: CASSRPGNEQFF. Written as DNA, the CDR3 is TGTGCCAGCAGCCGCCCAGGGAATGAGCAGTTCTTC.

V and J are TRBV6-1 and TRBJ1-2; 7 bases agree with TRBD1. The V gene's germline CDR1 is MNHNS and CDR2 SASEGT. V trimming: 7 bases; J trimming: 4 bases; junction bases outside the gene matches: 12. CDR3 length equals 15 residues. The CDR3 bases are TGTGCCAGCACCTCTTATTGGGACAGCCCCTATGGCTACACCTTC. It specifies CASTSYWDSPYGYTF.

This chain links TRBV7-8 with TRBJ1-1, with D uncertain. There are 15 residues in the CDR3. V lost 10 bases, J lost 1 base, and 19 bases lay in between. CDR1 SGHVS and CDR2 FQNEAQ come from the germline V gene. CDR3 region: CATHLRVTPNTEAFF. The CDR3 DNA is TGTGCCACGCATCTCCGTGTTACCCCGAACACTGAAGCTTTCTTT.

The CDR3 protein is CAWSVRGEGPYYGYTF. In nucleotides, the CDR3 is TGTGCCTGGAGTGTACGAGGGGAAGGGCCCTACTATGGCTACACCTTC. The V and J genes are TRBV30 and TRBJ1-2; D perhaps matches TRBD1 (5 bases). The CDR3 is 16 amino acids. The V end lost 0 bases, the J end lost 3 bases, and 17 bases lay between the germline ends. Germline CDR1 is GTSNPN and CDR2 is SVGIG (reference sequence).

V and J are TRBV7-9 and TRBJ1-2, with D possibly being TRBD1 (6 bases). The V end was cut by 5 bases, the J end by 4 bases, with 14 bases between. From germline, CDR1 is SEHNR and CDR2 FQNEAQ (reference sequence). The CDR3 runs 14 residues. CDR3 DNA sequence: TGTGCCAGCAGCCTCTCGGACAGTTTCTATGGCTACACCTTC. Its translation is CASSLSDSFYGYTF.

The rearrangement uses TRBV5-4 and TRBJ1-6; D uncertain. Trimming shortened V by 4 bases and J by 14 bases, and 16 bases separated the two germline ends. CDR1 is SGHNT, CDR2 YYREEE, per germline (reference sequence). CDR3 length: 13 amino acids. The CDR3 bases are TGTGCCAGCAGCCACCGGACCCTTTTAACCCTCCACTTT. Its protein is CASSHRTLLTLHF.

This chain links TRBV9 with TRBJ2-7, with D possibly matching TRBD1 (6 bases). CDR1 and CDR2 (germline): SGDLS, YYNGEE. The CDR3 spans 13 residues. Trimming took 1 base from V and 4 from J, leaving 9 bases between them. The CDR3: CASSVNDRYEQYF. The CDR3 DNA reads TGTGCCAGCAGCGTAAACGACAGGTACGAGCAGTACTTC.

The chain joins TRBV4-3 to TRBJ1-1; no reliable D call. CDR3 length equals 15 residues. The V gene's germline CDR1 is LGHNA and CDR2 YSLEER. V lost 4 bases to trimming and J lost 6 bases, with 18 bases between them. CDR3 amino acids: CASSPTMNRRPEAFF. CDR3 in DNA: TGCGCCAGCAGCCCCACAATGAACCGGCGGCCTGAAGCTTTCTTT.

The chain is built from TRBV11-2 and TRBJ2-5; D is undetermined. CDR3 size: 11 residues. In germline, CDR1 is SGHAT, CDR2 FQNNGV. The germline V and J ends were trimmed by 6 bases and 5 bases, with 7 bases remaining between them. As DNA, the CDR3 is TGTGCCAGCAGGATGATGGAGACCCAGTACTTC. Translating gives CASRMMETQYF.

In its sample, this clone was seen a few times. The chain employs TRBV6-1 and TRBJ2-7; D remains ambiguous. Germline assignment: CDR1 MNHNS and CDR2 SASEGT. V shed 6 bases and J shed 5 bases, with 11 bases lying between them. The CDR3 totals 12 residues. This CDR3 reads CASSIRLHEQYF. The CDR3 bases are TGTGCCAGCAGCATCAGGCTCCACGAGCAGTACTTC.

This chain links TRBV2 with TRBJ2-7; 7 nucleotides line up with TRBD1. This CDR3 is built from 14 residues. V was clipped by 6 bases and J by 0 bases; unmatched bases: 5. In germline, CDR1 is SNHLY, CDR2 FYNNEI. DNA for the CDR3: TGTGCCAGCAGAACGACAGGGACCTCCTACGAGCAGTACTTC. It codes for CASRTTGTSYEQYF. The whole variable domain, filled in from reference TRBV2 and TRBJ2-7, reads EPEVTQTPSHQVTQMGQEVILRCVPISNHLYFYWYRQILGQKVEFLVSFYNNEISEKSEIFDDQFSVERPDGSNFTLKIRSTKLEDSAMYFCASRTTGTSYEQYFGPGTRLTVT.

DNA for the CDR3: TGTGCCAGCGGTCAGGGACACAATGAGCAGTTCTTC. This sequence encodes CASGQGHNEQFF. The chain couples TRBV6-1 to TRBJ2-1, with D perhaps given as TRBD1 or TRBD2 (5 bases each). CDR3 length: 12 residues. Germline V CDR1 and CDR2: MNHNS, SASEGT. Trimming removed 8 bases from V and 5 bases from J, with 10 bases in between.